The clone carrying this T cell receptor beta chain was recorded a few times. Original data processing: Reference gene primers were amplified, and this amplification served to estimate nucleated cell counts. TCRdb's copy holds only in-frame clones and misses some; the assay was immunoSEQ multiplex PCR. D and trimming come from the DNA, and the V and J calls and clone size come from that table. The repertoire consists of 85,000 to 120,000 clones, with about four fifths occurring once and the leading ten covering around 10%. This sample is drawn from a study of blood T cell repertoires in COVID-19. Study summary: Donors in the United States, Italy and Spain gave samples during acute or convalescent COVID-19. From T cells, B-cell-depleted T cells, or PBMCs came the material, which was cDNA or gDNA.

The CDR3 has 17 amino acids. CDR1 and CDR2 (germline): SGHNT, YENEEA. After removal of 4 bases from V and 3 bases from J, the junction contained 9 bases not matched to a gene. The sequence was collected from a man in his forties or fifties with active or convalescent COVID-19. The chain combines TRBV11-3 with TRBJ2-2, with TRBD1 identical over 9 bases. What was sequenced was peripheral blood. CDR3 residues: CASSSTGGGGDTGELFF. DNA for the CDR3: TGTGCCAGCAGCTCGACAGGGGGGGGCGGTGACACCGGGGAGCTGTTTTTT.